This entry is about one T cell receptor beta chain. These data originate in a study of blood T cell repertoires in COVID-19. Profiled with immunoSEQ multiplex PCR; TCRdb holds only in-frame clones, not every one. The table has about 120,000 clones, around 85% seen once. This CDR3 is 17 amino acids long. The germline gives CDR1 LNHDA, CDR2 SQIVND (reference sequence). V shed 6 bases and J shed 4 bases, with 24 bases lying between them. This chain uses TRBV19 with TRBJ1-2; D unclear. Sequencing input: peripheral blood. The clonotype was recovered from a man aged 70 or older who had recovered from COVID-19. This CDR3 reads CASSRPRSTTRSYGYTF. The CDR3, as DNA: TGTGCCAGTAGCCGGCCGCGATCGACAACCCGGTCCTATGGCTACACCTTC. The full variable domain, in which reference TRBV19 and TRBJ1-2 provide the parts outside the CDR3, is DGGITQSPKYLFRKEGQNVTLSCEQNLNHDAMYWYRQDPGQGLRLIYYSQIVNDFQKGDIAEGYSVSREKKESFPLTVTSAQKNPTAFYLCASSRPRSTTRSYGYTFGSGTRLTVV.